Listed here are 2 T cell receptor beta chains from one sample, sequenced in a study of cytomegalovirus exposure and HLA in healthy donors. Use of 60 Vbeta and 13 Jbeta primers characterized the PCR. The repertoire was sequenced with immunoSEQ multiplex PCR; TCRdb's copy has only in-frame clones and lacks some. The sample lists 170,000 or so clones; 80% were seen once. Sequenced material: PBMCs. The receptors come from a boy younger than 18 in good health and CMV-seronegative.

The chain couples TRBV7-2 to TRBJ1-5, with D perhaps matching TRBD1 (6 bases). This CDR3 is built from 15 residues. Germline values: CDR1 SGHTA, CDR2 FQGNSA. Trimming left V 7 bases short and J 0 bases short, with 13 bases between. CDR3 loop: CASTEGQYSNQPQHF. The CDR3 DNA reads TGTGCCAGCACGGAAGGACAGTATAGCAATCAGCCCCAGCATTTT.

This clone was counted a few times. The chain recombines TRBV6-5 with TRBJ2-3, with 8 positions matching TRBD2. The germline CDR1 and CDR2 sequences are MNHEY and SVGAGI. This CDR3 region has 15 residues. V shed 2 bases, J shed 5 bases, and the junction held 6 bases outside the gene matches. CDR3 amino acids: CASSYGLAGRDTQYF. The CDR3 nucleotides are TGTGCCAGCAGTTACGGCCTAGCGGGCAGAGATACGCAGTATTTT.